Below, 21 T cell receptor beta chains from the same sample are listed, as sequenced in a study of cytotoxic CD8 clonotypes in ibrutinib-treated CLL. Libraries were prepared by immunoSEQ multiplex PCR; TCRdb keeps only in-frame clonotypes and omits some of them. The table includes roughly 190,000 clones, over 55% detected once. The sequenced sample was PBMCs, obtained after 24 months of ibrutinib treatment. These receptors all come from a human donor with chronic lymphocytic leukemia.

The CDR3: CASSWILNTGELFF. In DNA, the CDR3 is TGTGCCAGCAGTTGGATTTTGAACACCGGGGAGCTGTTTTTT. The V gene is TRBV7-2, the J gene TRBJ2-2; the D is unclear. CDR1 and CDR2 (germline): SGHTA, FQGNSA. The CDR3 is 14 amino acids. Trimming took 6 bases from V and 1 from J, leaving 9 bases between them.

The V call is TRBV11-2, the J call TRBJ2-2; TRBD2 might be the D (6 bases). Germline V lookup: CDR1 SGHAT, CDR2 FQNNGV. V was pared by 3 bases and J by 2 bases, with 13 bases between. This CDR3 has 16 residues. CDR3 residues: CASSLRGDANTGELFF. CDR3 DNA sequence: TGTGCCAGCAGCTTGCGGGGTGATGCTAACACCGGGGAGCTGTTTTTT.

V is TRBV7-9 and J is TRBJ2-1; 9 nucleotides agree with TRBD2. The CDR3 totals 16 residues. Germline V gene lookup returns CDR1 SEHNR and CDR2 FQNEAQ (reference sequence). The V segment lost 0 bases and the J segment 0 bases; nucleotides outside the gene matches: 0. CDR3: CASSLASGSSYNEQFF. CDR3 in DNA: TGTGCCAGCAGCTTAGCTAGCGGGAGCTCCTACAATGAGCAGTTCTTC.

The CDR3 spells CASSNWDGTNYGYTF. CDR3 nucleotide sequence: TGTGCCAGCAGCAACTGGGACGGTACTAACTATGGCTACACCTTC. The chain uses TRBV7-8 and TRBJ1-2; D is perhaps TRBD1 (5 bases). Trimming removed 5 bases from V and 0 bases from J, with 13 bases in between. CDR1 and CDR2 (germline): SGHVS, FQNEAQ. The CDR3 totals 15 residues.

This clone was picked up a small number of times. A junction end diverges from the germline sequence, so it may reflect a read error. The genes are TRBV7-7 and TRBJ2-1; 7 nucleotides align to TRBD2. The length of the CDR3 is 15 residues. Germline V lookup: CDR1 SSHAT, CDR2 FNYEAQ (reference sequence). CDR3 DNA sequence: TGTGCTAGCAGCTTAGGGCGGGGGTCCTACAATGAGCAGTTCTTC. As protein: CASSLGRGSYNEQFF. Together with reference TRBV7-7 and TRBJ2-1, the CDR3 gives the full variable domain: GAGVSQSPRYKVTKRGQDVTLRCDPISSHATLYWYQQALGQGPEFLTYFNYEAQPDKSGLPSDRFSAERPEGSISTLTIQRTEQRDSAMYRCASSLGRGSYNEQFFGPGTRLTVL.

Only a few counts were recorded for this clone. V is TRBV5-4 and J is TRBJ1-2, with 7 bases fitting TRBD1. The CDR3 sequence is 16 residues long. Germline CDR1 reads SGHNT; CDR2 reads YYREEE (reference sequence). Trimming cost V 1 base and J 3 bases; bases outside gene matches: 9. The chain's CDR3 is CASSLPYTGTDYGYTF. Written as DNA, the CDR3 is TGTGCCAGCAGCTTGCCTTATACCGGGACAGACTATGGCTACACCTTC.

A few counts support this clone. The chain has TRBV27 and TRBJ2-7, with D uncertain. The germline V gene encodes CDR1 MNHEY and CDR2 SMNVEV (reference sequence). The length of the CDR3 is 13 residues. Deletions cut 2 bases from V and 5 bases from J, with 10 bases between. The CDR3 region is CASSLVRLDEQYF. DNA for the CDR3: TGTGCCAGCAGTTTAGTCAGGCTGGACGAGCAGTACTTC.

The V and J genes are TRBV2 and TRBJ1-1; perhaps TRBD1 as D (5 bases). Germline CDR1 and CDR2: SNHLY and FYNNEI. Trimming removed 2 bases at V and 5 bases at J, with 9 bases between. This CDR3 has 13 residues. CDR3 nucleotide sequence: TGTGCCAGCAGTGAACAAAGGGGTACTGAAGCTTTCTTT. The encoded protein is CASSEQRGTEAFF.

V and J are TRBV5-1 and TRBJ2-1, with 7 bases fitting TRBD2. The V segment lost 4 bases and the J segment 3 bases; nucleotides outside the gene matches: 7. This CDR3 has 15 residues. Germline assignment: CDR1 SGHRS and CDR2 YFSETQ. The CDR3: CASSPTSAFYNEQFF. CDR3 bases: TGCGCCAGCAGCCCAACTAGCGCCTTCTACAATGAGCAGTTCTTC.

The CDR3 DNA reads as TGTGCCAGCAGCTTATTGGCCATACCCCACAATGAGCAGTTCTTC. Its protein product is CASSLLAIPHNEQFF. The chain combines TRBV7-6 with TRBJ2-1; D call uncertain. The CDR3 sequence is 15 residues long. Looked up from germline, CDR1 is SGHVS and CDR2 is FNYEAQ. V was clipped by 2 bases and J by 5 bases, with 13 bases between them.

The chain combines TRBV4-2 with TRBJ1-2; D call uncertain. Germline CDR1 reads LGHNA; CDR2 reads YNFKEQ. Trimming removed 1 base from V and 0 bases from J, with 9 bases in between. The CDR3 sequence is 15 residues long. CDR3 coding DNA: TGTGCCAGCAGCCAAGTGCCGGGCGCTAACTATGGCTACACCTTC. The encoded protein is CASSQVPGANYGYTF.

The chain links TRBV19 to TRBJ2-5; 10 bases match TRBD1. Losses at the gene ends were 5 bases for V and 5 bases for J; bases not matched to a gene: 8. The CDR3 is made up of 15 amino acids. From germline, CDR1 is LNHDA and CDR2 SQIVND (reference sequence). The CDR3 DNA follows: TGTGCCAGTAGTGGACAGGGGGAGGCTTGGGAGACCCAGTACTTC. Translating it yields CASSGQGEAWETQYF.

This clone was observed a few times. The chain links TRBV19 to TRBJ2-1; D is uncertain. Germline lookup yields CDR1 LNHDA and CDR2 SQIVND (reference sequence). With 4 bases removed from V and 5 bases from J, the gap between germline ends came to 6 bases. This CDR3 is 12 amino acids long. The CDR3 DNA follows: TGTGCCAGTAGTACCCCGAACAATGAGCAGTTCTTC. It codes for CASSTPNNEQFF.

In this sample, this clone turned up a few times. The chain joins TRBV18 to TRBJ2-7; weak D call: TRBD2 (5 bases). The CDR3 consists of 14 residues. The V end was cut by 2 bases, the J end by 5 bases, with 13 bases between. Germline CDR1 KGHSH, CDR2 LQKENI. CDR3 sequence (DNA): TGTGCCAGCTCACCATCCAGGACTTGGAACGAGCAGTACTTC. Its protein is CASSPSRTWNEQYF.

The count of this clone is one. The CDR3 spells CASSQLSGRYGSYEQYF. The CDR3 DNA follows: TGTGCCAGCAGCCAACTAAGCGGGAGGTACGGAAGCTACGAGCAGTACTTC. The chain combines TRBV14 with TRBJ2-7, with 9 bases lining up with TRBD2. This CDR3 has 17 amino acids. Losses at the gene ends were 2 bases for V and 3 bases for J; bases not matched to a gene: 11. Germline CDR1 reads SGHDN; CDR2 reads FVKESK.

There are a few counts of this clone. The CDR3 sequence is CASSQDSYNEQFF. CDR3 coding DNA: TGTGCCAGCAGTCAGGACAGCTACAATGAGCAGTTCTTC. The rearrangement uses TRBV6-5 and TRBJ2-1; a weak D match, TRBD1 (6 bases). V lost 5 bases and J lost 3, with 8 bases in between. Germline loops: CDR1 MNHEY, CDR2 SVGAGI. The CDR3 covers 13 residues.

This chain uses TRBV18 with TRBJ1-1; 8 nucleotides line up with TRBD1. The V segment lost 1 base and the J segment 3 bases; nucleotides outside the gene matches: 7. The CDR3 covers 16 residues. Germline CDR1 and CDR2: KGHSH and LQKENI. Here the CDR3 DNA reads TGTGCCAGCTCACCACTGACAGGGGTATGGGACACTGAAGCTTTCTTT. Its protein product is CASSPLTGVWDTEAFF.

This rearrangement joins TRBV29-1 to TRBJ2-6, with TRBD1 identical over 12 bases. J gave up 3 bases and V 6 bases, and 12 bases lay outside the gene matches. This CDR3 region has 18 residues. Germline CDR1 SQVTM, CDR2 ANQGSEA. Here the CDR3 DNA reads TGCAGCGTCGGATACCGGGACAGGGGGCAAGGTGGGGCCAACGTCCTGACTTTC. Encoded protein: CSVGYRDRGQGGANVLTF.

The chain uses TRBV20-1 and TRBJ1-1; no reliable D call. The V gene lost 3 bases and the J gene lost 2 bases, with 1 base spanning the gap. The CDR3 consists of 10 residues. Germline CDR1 is DFQATT and CDR2 is SNEGSKA (reference sequence). The CDR3 nucleotides read TGCAGTGCTAGTAACACTGAAGCTTTCTTT. Protein product: CSASNTEAFF.

This clone was detected a few times. The V and J genes are TRBV7-6 and TRBJ2-7; 9 nucleotides align to TRBD1. V shed 3 bases, J shed 6 bases, and the junction held 3 bases outside the gene matches. The germline V gene has CDR1 SGHVS and CDR2 FNYEAQ. The CDR3 spans 13 residues. The CDR3 DNA follows: TGTGCCAGCAGCTTTGGACAGGGGAGCGAGCAGTACTTC. Translation: CASSFGQGSEQYF. The whole variable domain, remainder taken from reference TRBV7-6 and TRBJ2-7, is GAGVSQSPRYKVTKRGQDVALRCDPISGHVSLYWYRQALGQGPEFLTYFNYEAQQDKSGLPNDRFSAERPEGSISTLTIQRTEQRDSAMYRCASSFGQGSEQYFGPGTRLTVT.

This clone was recorded only once. V is TRBV28 and J is TRBJ2-1, with TRBD1 identical over 9 bases. This CDR3 contains 17 residues. V trimming: 5 bases; J trimming: 0 bases; junction bases outside the gene matches: 8. Germline lookup yields CDR1 MDHEN and CDR2 SYDVKM. As DNA, the CDR3 is TGTGCCAGCAGTCCTCTGACAGGGGGTATCTCCTACAATGAGCAGTTCTTC. Its translation: CASSPLTGGISYNEQFF.